A single sample is the source of the 27 T cell receptor beta chains below, sequenced in a study of T cells after yellow fever vaccination. TCRdb reprocessed the 5' RACE reads via MiXCR and lists one record per CDR3 protein. The sample yields about 430,000 distinct CDR3 sequences, around 19% seen once. The sequencing here drew on PBMCs, taken before the yellow fever booster vaccination. These receptors all stem from a man aged 18 to 35 who received the YFV17D yellow fever vaccine.

This chain connects TRBV9 to TRBJ2-5; TRBD2 agrees at 8 bases. J gave up 5 bases and V 3 bases, and 12 bases lay outside the gene matches. Germline V gene lookup returns CDR1 SGDLS and CDR2 YYNGEE. The CDR3 extends over 16 amino acids. CDR3 residues: CASSAYPGPGGETQYF. The DNA for the CDR3 is TGTGCCAGCAGCGCTTACCCCGGGCCGGGAGGGGAGACCCAGTACTTC.

This clonotype was picked up a small number of times. The rearrangement uses TRBV11-2 and TRBJ2-1; 14 nucleotides agree with TRBD2. V lost 3 bases, J lost 0 bases, and 10 bases stayed unmatched. The germline CDR1 and CDR2 sequences are SGHAT and FQNNGV. This CDR3 has 20 residues. In DNA, the CDR3 is TGTGCCAGCAGCTTCCCAGGACTAGCGGGGGGTAGAAGCTCCTACAATGAGCAGTTCTTC. Its translation: CASSFPGLAGGRSSYNEQFF.

In this sample, this clonotype turned up a few times. This sequence joins TRBV20-1 and TRBJ2-1; D is possibly TRBD2 (5 bases). Germline V gene lookup returns CDR1 DFQATT and CDR2 SNEGSKA (reference sequence). This CDR3 spans 12 amino acids. Trimming took 6 bases from V and 10 from J, leaving 16 bases between them. CDR3 DNA sequence: TGCAGTGCCCGGAGAGTGGCGGGCGAGCAGTTCTTC. Its protein is CSARRVAGEQFF.

This clonotype was counted once. The chain employs TRBV18 and TRBJ2-3; D tentatively fits TRBD1 or TRBD2 (6 bases each). The length of the CDR3 is 17 residues. Looked up from germline, CDR1 is KGHSH and CDR2 is LQKENI. Trimming pared 6 bases from V and 4 bases from J, leaving 23 bases between. This CDR3 reads CASSRLDLGGPSDTQYF. The CDR3, as DNA: TGTGCCAGCTCGCGACTCGACCTGGGGGGCCCTTCAGATACGCAGTATTTT.

The rearrangement uses TRBV15 and TRBJ2-2; TRBD1 matches at 8 bases. After removal of 0 bases from V and 4 bases from J, the junction contained 4 bases not matched to a gene. The CDR3 has 16 residues. The germline V gene encodes CDR1 LNHNV and CDR2 YYDKDF (reference sequence). The CDR3 loop reads CATSRDRGRVTGELFF. The CDR3 DNA is TGTGCCACCAGCAGAGACAGGGGGCGCGTCACCGGGGAGCTGTTTTTT.

This clonotype occurred a few times. The J gene is TRBJ1-2, the V gene TRBV7-9; D is unclear. Per the germline V gene, CDR1 is SEHNR and CDR2 is FQNEAQ (reference sequence). The V end lost 7 bases, the J end lost 8 bases, and 14 bases lay between the germline ends. This CDR3 is 12 amino acids long. The CDR3 is CASTPDFGGYTF. The DNA for the CDR3 is TGTGCCAGCACGCCAGATTTCGGCGGCTACACCTTC.

J is TRBJ1-1 and V is TRBV20-1; weak D call: TRBD1 (5 bases). V dropped 6 bases and J dropped 3 bases, with 14 bases sitting between them. Per germline, CDR1 DFQATT and CDR2 SNEGSKA (reference sequence). This CDR3 comprises 13 residues. CDR3 sequence reads: CSADPSGDTEAFF. CDR3 DNA: TGCAGTGCCGACCCCTCGGGGGACACTGAAGCTTTCTTT.

V and J are TRBV6-2 or TRBV6-3 and TRBJ2-5, with D unclear. The germline V gene has CDR1 MNHEY and CDR2 SVGEGT. The length of the CDR3 is 14 residues. The V and J ends lost 0 bases and 3 bases respectively, with 8 bases between them. This chain's CDR3 is CASSYSEGKETQYF. CDR3 nucleotides: TGTGCCAGCAGTTACTCAGAAGGCAAAGAGACCCAGTACTTC.

This clonotype has a handful of counts. The chain carries TRBV5-5 and TRBJ2-7; the match to TRBD1 covers 8 bases. CDR3 length: 14 amino acids. J gave up 3 bases and V 4 bases, and 6 bases lay outside the gene matches. Germline V gene sequence: CDR1 SGHKS, CDR2 YYEKEE (reference sequence). The CDR3 loop is CASSRKDRVYEQYF. The CDR3 coding sequence is TGTGCCAGCAGCCGGAAGGACAGGGTCTACGAGCAGTACTTC.

A few counts support this clonotype. This rearrangement joins TRBV27 to TRBJ1-1; D remains unclear. The CDR3 has 16 residues. Trimming pared 4 bases from V and 1 base from J, leaving 16 bases between. Looked up from germline, CDR1 is MNHEY and CDR2 is SMNVEV (reference sequence). CDR3 DNA sequence: TGTGCCAGCAGTTCCCCATTAGGGCATCGGAACACTGAAGCTTTCTTT. It encodes CASSSPLGHRNTEAFF.

This chain connects TRBV3-1 to TRBJ2-7, with D possibly being TRBD1 (6 bases). CDR3 length equals 15 residues. V was shortened by 4 bases and J by 2 bases, with 15 bases between the two germline ends. Germline assignment: CDR1 LGHDT and CDR2 YNNKEL (reference sequence). The CDR3 reads CASSLRRQGPYEQYF. Here the CDR3 DNA reads TGTGCCAGCAGCCTGAGGAGGCAGGGGCCCTACGAGCAGTACTTC.

This CDR3 is CSVTFVLGPGRGRQETQYF. CDR3 bases: TGCAGCGTTACGTTCGTCTTAGGTCCAGGCCGGGGACGGCAAGAGACCCAGTACTTC. The chain recombines TRBV29-1 with TRBJ2-5; D assignment may be TRBD1 or TRBD2 (5 bases each). Germline assignment: CDR1 SQVTM and CDR2 ANQGSEA. CDR3 length: 19 residues. Trimming removed 5 bases at V and 2 bases at J, with 30 bases between.

This clonotype was seen a few times. This rearrangement joins TRBV6-5 to TRBJ2-1; the D is unclear. Germline values: CDR1 MNHEY, CDR2 SVGAGI. Trimming left V 2 bases short and J 8 bases short, with 7 bases between. CDR3 length: 12 residues. CDR3 residues: CASSYGQYEQFF. Written as DNA, the CDR3 is TGTGCCAGCAGTTACGGTCAGTATGAGCAGTTCTTC.

The table lists this clonotype with a few counts. The rearrangement links TRBV5-1 to TRBJ2-1, with TRBD2 identical over 9 bases. With V trimmed by 7 bases and J by 15 bases, 5 bases remained unmatched. Germline CDR1 SGHRS, CDR2 YFSETQ. This CDR3 region has 10 residues. The CDR3 DNA sequence: TGCGCCAGCTTCGGGACTAGCTTGTTCTTC. It codes for CASFGTSLFF.

The gene calls are TRBV5-8 and TRBJ2-5; the D gene could be TRBD1 or TRBD2 (5 bases each). V was pared by 7 bases and J by 2 bases, with 9 bases between. Germline V lookup: CDR1 SGHTS, CDR2 YDEGEE. This CDR3 is built from 12 residues. The CDR3 nucleotides are TGTGCCAGCCGCGAGGGGCAAGAGACCCAGTACTTC. It translates to CASREGQETQYF.

The chain employs TRBV18 and TRBJ1-5; the D is unclear. V was clipped by 3 bases and J by 6 bases, with 12 bases between them. This CDR3 is built from 14 residues. Germline loops: CDR1 KGHSH, CDR2 LQKENI. Written as DNA, the CDR3 is TGTGCCAGCTCACCTGGGCAGGTTGGTCAGCCCCAGCATTTT. It is translated as CASSPGQVGQPQHF.

This clonotype has at least ten counts. CDR3 sequence reads: CATQGQGSTDTQYF. CDR3 bases: TGTGCCACCCAGGGACAGGGGAGCACAGATACGCAGTATTTT. V usage is TRBV24-1 and J usage is TRBJ2-3, with TRBD1 identical over 10 bases. V dropped 9 bases and J dropped 0; count of bases not matched to a gene: 2. CDR1 and CDR2 from the germline V gene are KGHDR and SFDVKD. CDR3 length equals 14 residues.

The chain uses TRBV7-9 and TRBJ2-7, with 15 bases that match TRBD2. The CDR3 has 16 residues. Trimming cost V 5 bases and J 5 bases; bases outside gene matches: 7. Germline CDR1 reads SEHNR; CDR2 reads FQNEAQ (reference sequence). The CDR3 nucleotides read TGTGCCAGCAGCCGGGGGACTAGCGGGGGGACGGACGAGCAGTACTTC. Translated: CASSRGTSGGTDEQYF.

The chain is built from TRBV25-1 and TRBJ2-5; no reliable D call. The CDR3 spans 14 residues. V was shortened by 2 bases and J by 2 bases, with 9 bases between the two germline ends. Looked up from germline, CDR1 is MGHDK and CDR2 is SYGVNS. CDR3 sequence: CASSEGQLQETQYF. CDR3 nucleotides: TGTGCCAGCAGTGAAGGCCAGCTGCAAGAGACCCAGTACTTC.

The rearrangement joins TRBV3-1 to TRBJ2-3; D gene ambiguous. Germline CDR1 is LGHDT and CDR2 is YNNKEL (reference sequence). Trimming stripped 3 bases from V and 9 bases from J, with 10 bases between. CDR3 length equals 12 residues. The CDR3: CASSHISRTQYF. Here the CDR3 DNA reads TGTGCCAGCAGCCATATCTCAAGAACGCAGTATTTT.

The V gene is TRBV11-1, the J gene TRBJ1-2; TRBD1 matches at 12 bases. Looked up from germline, CDR1 is SGHAT and CDR2 is FQDESV (reference sequence). The V gene end was trimmed by 5 bases and the J gene end by 8 bases; junction bases not matched to a gene: 6. The CDR3 is 14 residues long. The CDR3 DNA follows: TGTGCCAGCAGCGTCGGGACAGGGGGCTACGGCTACACCTTC. Protein product: CASSVGTGGYGYTF.

The chain couples TRBV5-5 to TRBJ1-5, with 7 bases that match TRBD1. Trimming removed 1 base from V and 5 bases from J; junction bases left unmatched: 3. The CDR3 is 14 residues long. The germline CDR1 and CDR2 sequences are SGHKS and YYEKEE (reference sequence). The chain's CDR3 is CASSLNGQDQPQHF. The CDR3 nucleotides are TGTGCCAGCAGCTTGAACGGACAGGATCAGCCCCAGCATTTT.

V gene TRBV4-3 combines with J gene TRBJ2-2, with 9 bases identical to TRBD2. V lost 4 bases and J lost 5; bases outside the gene matches: 8. CDR3 length equals 16 residues. Germline lookup yields CDR1 LGHNA and CDR2 YSLEER. The CDR3: CASSLDKGLATGELFF. The CDR3 nucleotides are TGCGCCAGCAGCCTCGATAAGGGACTAGCAACCGGGGAGCTGTTTTTT.

Many counts were recorded for this clonotype. V usage is TRBV7-6 and J usage is TRBJ2-6; 8 bases agree with TRBD2. Trimming cost V 5 bases and J 2 bases; bases outside gene matches: 5. CDR1 and CDR2 from the germline V gene are SGHVS and FNYEAQ. CDR3 length: 16 residues. The CDR3 is CASSPRGGAGANVLTF. The DNA for the CDR3 is TGTGCCAGCAGCCCCCGGGGGGGGGCTGGGGCCAACGTCCTGACTTTC.

The chain links TRBV20-1 to TRBJ2-2; TRBD2 matches at 7 bases. The CDR3 is 16 amino acids. The V gene end was trimmed by 2 bases and the J gene end by 2 bases; junction bases not matched to a gene: 8. Germline V gene data show CDR1 as DFQATT and CDR2 as SNEGSKA (reference sequence). This chain's CDR3 is CSARPLAAENTGELFF. The CDR3 DNA reads as TGCAGTGCTAGACCCCTAGCGGCCGAAAACACCGGGGAGCTGTTTTTT.

The CDR3 protein is CASSHGQTNTYEQYF. In DNA, the CDR3 is TGTGCCAGCAGCCACGGACAGACTAATACCTACGAGCAGTACTTC. V and J are TRBV3-1 and TRBJ2-7; tentative D call: TRBD1 (6 bases). This CDR3 has 15 amino acids. Trimming pared 3 bases from V and 2 bases from J, leaving 14 bases between. Germline V gives CDR1 LGHDT, CDR2 YNNKEL (reference sequence).

This clonotype came up many times. The gene calls are TRBV12-3 or TRBV12-4 and TRBJ2-5; a weak D match, TRBD1 (5 bases). Trimming took off 5 bases at V and 0 bases at J, with 7 bases between the two ends. This CDR3 comprises 13 residues. The DNA of the CDR3 is TGTGCCAGCAGTCCAGGGTACCAAGAGACCCAGTACTTC. This encodes CASSPGYQETQYF.